The rows below give T cell receptor beta chains drawn from one sample of a study of cytomegalovirus exposure and HLA in healthy donors. The method was immunoSEQ multiplex PCR; TCRdb's version includes in-frame clones alone and lacks a portion of them. The table includes some 200,000 clones, about 80% detected once. Sequencing was performed on PBMCs. These receptors were obtained from a middle-aged woman in good health and CMV-seronegative. Each CDR3 is given with its conserved first and last residue. Each record gives: J gene, V gene, clone size, D gene, CDR3 protein, CDR3 DNA. The D gene is left open where the match is weak. Not every row has a clone size; where given, it reads once, few, many or a size class.

TRBJ1-2	TRBV7-2	NA	NA	CASSLVTEGVGYTF	TGTGCCAGCAGCTTAGTGACAGAAGGGGTTGGCTACACCTTC
TRBJ1-5	TRBV6-1	NA	NA	CASSVRVSNQPQHF	TGTGCCAGCAGCGTACGGGTTAGCAATCAGCCCCAGCATTTT
TRBJ1-1	TRBV7-6	once	NA	CASSLTGQRTEAFF	TGTGCCAGCAGCCTAACGGGACAAAGAACTGAAGCTTTCTTT
TRBJ2-2	TRBV30	NA	NA	CAWRRGDRRTGELFF	TGTGCCTGGCGTCGGGGGGACAGGAGGACCGGGGAGCTGTTTTTT
TRBJ2-3	TRBV7-6	few	NA	CASSLAHRSDTQYF	TGTGCCAGCAGCTTAGCGCATCGGTCAGATACGCAGTATTTT
TRBJ2-7	TRBV4-3	NA	TRBD1	CASSQAGTGVYEQYF	TGCGCCAGCAGCCAGGCCGGGACAGGGGTCTACGAGCAGTACTTC
TRBJ2-7	TRBV29-1	NA	NA	CSVEEGEQAGYEQYF	TGCAGCGTTGAAGAAGGCGAGCAGGCGGGCTACGAGCAGTACTTC
TRBJ1-1	TRBV28	NA	NA	CASITGMNTEAFF	TGTGCCAGCATAACAGGGATGAACACTGAAGCTTTCTTT
TRBJ1-6	TRBV5-6	NA	TRBD1	CASSALDRGGSPLHF	TGTGCCAGCAGCGCGTTAGACAGGGGGGGATCACCCCTCCACTTT
TRBJ1-6	TRBV18	few	TRBD1	CASSFPQGARNSPLHF	TGTGCCAGCTCATTCCCACAGGGGGCAAGGAATTCACCCCTCCACTTT
TRBJ2-1	TRBV5-1	NA	NA	CASSLDDRFDEQFF	TGCGCCAGCAGCCTCGACGACAGGTTCGATGAGCAGTTCTTC
TRBJ1-1	TRBV28	NA	NA	CASSMNTEAFF	TGTGCCAGCAGCATGAACACTGAAGCTTTCTTT